This record covers a single T cell receptor (beta chain). The data originate from a study of PD-L1 blockade in urothelial cancer. At the level of the study: Males with urothelial cancer arising in the bladder constituted most of the 29 patients. Analysis of the blood was performed 3 weeks (second dose) and 6 weeks after treatment start.

The protocol was immunoSEQ multiplex PCR, while the TCRdb copy is restricted to in-frame clones and leaves out a portion. The sample carries some 71,000 clones, roughly 91% recorded once. Sequences were derived from PBMCs, sampled around atezolizumab (anti-PD-L1) treatment. The TCR sequence derives from a man between 60 and 75 years old with urothelial cancer.

The CDR3 loop is CASSLNRVSVASYEQYF. The CDR3 DNA follows: TGCGCCAGCAGCTTGAACAGGGTATCGGTAGCGTCCTACGAGCAGTACTTC. The chain is built from TRBV5-1 and TRBJ2-7, with D possibly being TRBD1 (6 bases). Germline CDR1 SGHRS, CDR2 YFSETQ. The V gene lost 1 base and the J gene lost 1 base, with 18 bases spanning the gap. This CDR3 comprises 17 residues.